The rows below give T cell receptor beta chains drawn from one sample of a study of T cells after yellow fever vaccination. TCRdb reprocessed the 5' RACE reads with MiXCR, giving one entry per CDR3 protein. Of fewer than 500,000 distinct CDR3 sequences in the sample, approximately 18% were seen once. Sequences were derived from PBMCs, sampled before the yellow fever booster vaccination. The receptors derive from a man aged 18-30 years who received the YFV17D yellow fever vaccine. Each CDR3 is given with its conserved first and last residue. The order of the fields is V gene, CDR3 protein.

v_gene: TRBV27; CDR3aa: CASSRGGGTQYF
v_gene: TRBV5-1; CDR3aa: CASSTRHVSSGELFF
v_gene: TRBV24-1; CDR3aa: CATSDTRRGAAEAFF
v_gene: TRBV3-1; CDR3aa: CASSRRDSGRVIGELFF
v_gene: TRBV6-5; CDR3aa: CAIPHGGPDEQFF
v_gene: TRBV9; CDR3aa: CASSARSGKPTDTQYF
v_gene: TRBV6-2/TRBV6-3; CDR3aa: CASSSTGGFYGYTF
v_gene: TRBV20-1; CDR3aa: CSARDRLAGGTQYF
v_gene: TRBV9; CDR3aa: CASSETSGGRSDTQYF
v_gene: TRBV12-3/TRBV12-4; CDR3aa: CASSFWARGLKWVAFF
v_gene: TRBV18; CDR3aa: CASSPVRTGEDRYEQYF
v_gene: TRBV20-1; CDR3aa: CSARPQAGTQYF
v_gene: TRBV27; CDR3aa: CASSYTGGRRTGELFF
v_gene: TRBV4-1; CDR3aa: CASSQDKDSGGAWETQYF
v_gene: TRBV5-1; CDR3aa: CASSLSLRIEAFF
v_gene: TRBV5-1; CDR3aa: CASSPNPGGTEAFF
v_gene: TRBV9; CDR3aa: CASSVETGPGNTIYF
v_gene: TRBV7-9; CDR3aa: CASSQSGSNQPQHF
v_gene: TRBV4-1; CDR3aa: CASSQGTSDTYEQYF
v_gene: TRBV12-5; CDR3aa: CASGTGFLGETQYF
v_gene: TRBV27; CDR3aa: CASSIPRGRGDQPQHF
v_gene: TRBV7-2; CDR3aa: CASSFGGLGETQYF
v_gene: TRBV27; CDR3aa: CASSLRGGTEAFF
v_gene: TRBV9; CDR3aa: CASSPGEEQYF
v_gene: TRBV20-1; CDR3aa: CSTHLRGASTDTQYF
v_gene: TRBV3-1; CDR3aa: CASSQERRALHF
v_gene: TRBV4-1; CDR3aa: CASSPGGVAVTDTQYF
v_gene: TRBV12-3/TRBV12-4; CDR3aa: CASSAGGGSTDTQYF
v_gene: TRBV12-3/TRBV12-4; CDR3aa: CASSVPGGDTQYF
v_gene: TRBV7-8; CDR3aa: CASSLGFRLAGSLNIQYF
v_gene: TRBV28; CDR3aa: CASSLLTAGSYNEQFF
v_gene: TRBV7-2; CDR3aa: CASSLFGQQETQYF
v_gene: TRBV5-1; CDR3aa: CASTLLAGGFYEQYF
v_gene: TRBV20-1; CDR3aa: CSAATGTDTQYF
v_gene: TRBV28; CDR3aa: CASSTPDRFSYEQYF
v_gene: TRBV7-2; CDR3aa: CASSPGGTGRSYTF
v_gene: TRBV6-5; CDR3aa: CASSQGLATGTQYF
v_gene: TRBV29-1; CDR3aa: CSVEDVVKSGANVLTF
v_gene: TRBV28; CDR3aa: CASTGSSYGYTF